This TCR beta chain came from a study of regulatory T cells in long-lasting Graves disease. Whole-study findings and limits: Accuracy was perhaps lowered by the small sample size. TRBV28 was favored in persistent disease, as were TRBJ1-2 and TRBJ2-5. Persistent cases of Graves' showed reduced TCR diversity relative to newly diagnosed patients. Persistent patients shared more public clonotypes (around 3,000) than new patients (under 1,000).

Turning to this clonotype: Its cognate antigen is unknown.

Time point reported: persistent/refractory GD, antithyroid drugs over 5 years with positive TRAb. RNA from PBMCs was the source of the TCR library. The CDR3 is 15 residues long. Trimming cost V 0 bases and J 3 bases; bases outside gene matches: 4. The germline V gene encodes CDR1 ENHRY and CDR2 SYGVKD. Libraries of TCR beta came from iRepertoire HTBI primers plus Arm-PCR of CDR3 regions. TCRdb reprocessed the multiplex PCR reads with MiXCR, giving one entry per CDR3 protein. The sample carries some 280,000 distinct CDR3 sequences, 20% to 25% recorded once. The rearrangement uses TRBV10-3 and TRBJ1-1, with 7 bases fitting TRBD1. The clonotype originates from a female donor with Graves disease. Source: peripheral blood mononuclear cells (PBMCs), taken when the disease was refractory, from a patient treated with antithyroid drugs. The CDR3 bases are TGTGCCATCAGTGAGTCAGGACAGGCGGACACTGAAGCTTTCTTT. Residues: CAISESGQADTEAFF.